The clone carrying this T cell receptor (beta chain) was seen a few times. Its specificity is unknown. RNA transcripts served as the template for amplifying TCR beta CDR3 regions. Carried out on the TCR CDR3, a first-round RT-PCR used the HTBI primer set. TCRdb analysed the multiplex PCR reads with MiXCR anew, one entry per CDR3 protein. The sample has around 400,000 distinct CDR3 sequences; about 15% are singletons. Duration under 3 months, a NOSPECS grade of at least 4, and a Clinical Activity Score of at least 3 characterized the ophthalmopathy patients. Patients showing uncontrolled infection, other autoimmune disease, pregnancy or lactation were ineligible. PBMCs were sourced from less than 12 ml fresh peripheral blood. This sample was taken from a study of T cells in Graves' hyperthyroidism and ophthalmopathy. Deletions cut 3 bases from V and 4 bases from J, with 14 bases between. Germline V lookup: CDR1 SGDLS, CDR2 YYNGEE. The CDR3 spans 15 residues.

Whole-study results and caveats: The model foresaw ophthalmopathy a median roughly 6.5 months prior to onset.

Sequencing was done on a sample of blood. This sequence joins TRBV9 and TRBJ2-1; weak D call: TRBD2 (6 bases). The TCR was taken from a woman aged 55-69 years with Graves' ophthalmopathy. CDR3 amino acids: CASSEEAGLYNEQFF. For the CDR3, the DNA is TGTGCCAGCAGCGAGGAAGCGGGTCTGTACAATGAGCAGTTCTTC. Combining the CDR3 with reference TRBV9 and TRBJ2-1 gives the whole variable domain DSGVTQTPKHLITATGQRVTLRCSPRSGDLSVYWYQQSLDQGLQFLIQYYNGEERAKGNILERFSAQQFPDLHSELNLSSLELGDSALYFCASSEEAGLYNEQFFGPGTRLTVL.